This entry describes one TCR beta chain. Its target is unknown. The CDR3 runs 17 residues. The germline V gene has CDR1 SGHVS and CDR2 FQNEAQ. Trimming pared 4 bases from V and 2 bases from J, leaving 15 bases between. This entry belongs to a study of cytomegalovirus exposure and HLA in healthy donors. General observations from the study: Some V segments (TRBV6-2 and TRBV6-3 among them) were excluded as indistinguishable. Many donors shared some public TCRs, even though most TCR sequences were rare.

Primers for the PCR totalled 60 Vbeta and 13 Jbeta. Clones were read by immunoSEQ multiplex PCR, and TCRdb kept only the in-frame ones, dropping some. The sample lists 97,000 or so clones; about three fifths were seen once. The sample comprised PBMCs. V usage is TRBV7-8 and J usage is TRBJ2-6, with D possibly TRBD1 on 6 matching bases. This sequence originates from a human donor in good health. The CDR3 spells CASSSGVSVAGANVLTF. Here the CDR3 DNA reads TGTGCCAGCAGCTCAGGGGTTTCTGTGGCTGGGGCCAACGTCCTGACTTTC.